These 26 T cell receptor beta chains share one sample of origin, sequenced in a study of blood T cell repertoires in COVID-19. This table comes from immunoSEQ multiplex PCR, and its TCRdb copy is limited to in-frame clones, with some not included. The data contain about 190,000 clones, roughly four fifths of them singletons. Material: peripheral blood. Receptor source: a woman between 50 and 59 years old with acute or convalescent COVID-19.

In its sample, this clone was seen a few times. The chain recombines TRBV2 with TRBJ2-1, with TRBD2 identical over 16 bases. This CDR3 has 17 amino acids. Per germline, CDR1 SNHLY and CDR2 FYNNEI. The ends lost 5 bases at V and 9 bases at J; junction bases unmatched: 10. The CDR3 protein is CASSLGLAGGPRVEQFF. For the CDR3, the DNA is TGTGCCAGCAGTCTGGGACTAGCGGGAGGGCCCAGGGTTGAGCAGTTCTTC.

The V gene is TRBV30, the J gene TRBJ2-1; the match to TRBD2 covers 9 bases. Per the germline V gene, CDR1 is GTSNPN and CDR2 is SVGIG (reference sequence). The V and J ends lost 2 bases and 5 bases, in that order; junction bases with no gene match: 13. This CDR3 contains 17 residues. CDR3 sequence reads: CAWSTPIVAGVHNEQFF. DNA of the CDR3: TGTGCCTGGAGTACCCCCATAGTAGCGGGGGTACACAATGAGCAGTTCTTC.

CDR3 loop: CASSPTGQGGNQPQHF. CDR3 nucleotide sequence: TGTGCCAGCAGCCCTACCGGACAGGGCGGCAATCAGCCCCAGCATTTT. This chain links TRBV27 with TRBJ1-5, with 8 bases matching TRBD1. Trimming removed 6 bases from V and 2 bases from J; junction bases left unmatched: 9. Germline CDR1 reads MNHEY; CDR2 reads SMNVEV (reference sequence). The CDR3 length is 16 residues.

The table lists this clone with many counts. The gene calls are TRBV19 and TRBJ2-7; TRBD1 agrees at 9 bases. CDR1 and CDR2 from the germline V gene are LNHDA and SQIVND (reference sequence). The CDR3 is 13 amino acids. The V gene end was trimmed by 6 bases and the J gene end by 10 bases; junction bases not matched to a gene: 10. The CDR3, as DNA: TGTGCCAGTAGAGAACAGGGGGCCCCTTCCCAGTACTTC. This translates into CASREQGAPSQYF.

The V call is TRBV11-2, the J call TRBJ2-7; D is perhaps TRBD2 (6 bases). The CDR3 is 16 amino acids. V lost 0 bases and J lost 2, with 14 bases in between. Germline V gene data show CDR1 as SGHAT and CDR2 as FQNNGV. As DNA, the CDR3 is TGTGCCAGCAGCTTAGATAAGGAGGGAAGCCCCTACGAGCAGTACTTC. Amino acid sequence: CASSLDKEGSPYEQYF.

Only a few counts were recorded for this clone. The chain uses TRBV19 and TRBJ1-1; D is unclear. The CDR3 is 14 residues long. Germline-derived CDR1 and CDR2 are LNHDA and SQIVND (reference sequence). The V gene lost 2 bases and the J gene lost 1 base, with 8 bases spanning the gap. As DNA, the CDR3 is TGTGCCAGTAGTATACGGGAGCCGAACACTGAAGCTTTCTTT. It encodes CASSIREPNTEAFF.

The chain couples TRBV10-2 to TRBJ1-1, with TRBD1 identical over 8 bases. CDR1 and CDR2 (germline): WSHSY, SAAADI. The CDR3 totals 14 residues. Losses at the gene ends were 7 bases for V and 3 bases for J; bases not matched to a gene: 7. The CDR3 DNA sequence: TGCGCCAGCATGGACAGGGAAGAGTACACTGAAGCTTTCTTT. It yields the protein CASMDREEYTEAFF.

The chain joins TRBV2 to TRBJ2-7, with 7 bases aligning to TRBD1. J lost 0 bases, V lost 2 bases, and 1 base had no gene match. This CDR3 has 14 amino acids. Germline assignment: CDR1 SNHLY and CDR2 FYNNEI. CDR3 in DNA: TGTGCCAGCAGTGAAAGACAGGGCTCCTACGAGCAGTACTTC. Residues: CASSERQGSYEQYF. Full variable domain (outside the CDR3, taken from reference TRBV2 and TRBJ2-7): EPEVTQTPSHQVTQMGQEVILRCVPISNHLYFYWYRQILGQKVEFLVSFYNNEISEKSEIFDDQFSVERPDGSNFTLKIRSTKLEDSAMYFCASSERQGSYEQYFGPGTRLTVT.

This chain uses TRBV5-1 with TRBJ1-1, with a tentative D call TRBD1 (6 bases). The CDR3 contains 14 residues. Trimming cost V 0 bases and J 1 base, with 7 bases left between them. Germline CDR1 and CDR2: SGHRS and YFSETQ. The CDR3 spells CASSLAGENTEAFF. CDR3 DNA sequence: TGCGCCAGCAGCTTGGCAGGGGAGAACACTGAAGCTTTCTTT.

V is TRBV12-3 or TRBV12-4 and J is TRBJ2-1; TRBD2 might be the D (6 bases). The CDR3 is 13 amino acids. The germline V and J ends were trimmed by 5 bases and 10 bases, with 15 bases remaining between them. The CDR3 protein is CASSLQTRNEQFF. In nucleotides, the CDR3 is TGTGCCAGCAGTCTTCAGACTAGAAACGAGCAGTTCTTC.

The chain uses TRBV5-6 and TRBJ1-2, with 9 bases lining up with TRBD1. Per the germline V gene, CDR1 is SGHDT and CDR2 is YYEEEE. The J segment lost 7 bases and the V segment lost 0 bases, leaving 4 bases of the junction unmatched. The CDR3 extends over 14 amino acids. CDR3 sequence: CASSLEGQGRGYTF. The CDR3 DNA follows: TGTGCCAGCAGCTTGGAGGGACAGGGTCGTGGCTACACCTTC.

The V gene is TRBV6-5, the J gene TRBJ2-7; 7 nucleotides line up with TRBD2. The junction had 6 bases not matched to a gene; V was cut back by 6 bases and J by 1 base. Germline CDR1 and CDR2: MNHEY and SVGAGI. The CDR3 length is 14 residues. DNA for the CDR3: TGTGCCAGCAGCCCATGGGGGGGGTCCTACGAGCAGTACTTC. This gives the protein CASSPWGGSYEQYF.

This chain uses TRBV9 with TRBJ1-4; D ambiguous. Trimming removed 0 bases at V and 5 bases at J, with 11 bases between. The CDR3 runs 15 residues. Germline values: CDR1 SGDLS, CDR2 YYNGEE. The CDR3 region has the DNA TGTGCCAGCAGCGTAGCTACGCGTGCCAATGAAAAACTGTTTTTT. Translated, it gives CASSVATRANEKLFF.

V is TRBV6-6 and J is TRBJ2-5, with TRBD2 matching over 8 bases. Trimming cost V 5 bases and J 0 bases; bases outside gene matches: 5. Germline CDR1 and CDR2: MNHNY and SVGAGI (reference sequence). The CDR3 runs 15 residues. The DNA for the CDR3 is TGTGCCAGCAGTAGCGGCGGGGGGAACCAAGAGACCCAGTACTTC. Its protein product is CASSSGGGNQETQYF.

The J gene is TRBJ2-1, the V gene TRBV5-4; D is ambiguous. The CDR3 sequence is 14 residues long. Germline V CDR1 and CDR2: SGHNT, YYREEE (reference sequence). Between the trimmed V and J ends, which lost 0 bases and 3 bases, there was a span of 7 bases. Here the CDR3 DNA reads TGTGCCAGCAGCTTGGGTCGCAGCTACAATGAGCAGTTCTTC. Translated, it gives CASSLGRSYNEQFF.

The genes are TRBV9 and TRBJ1-3; a weak D match, TRBD1 (5 bases). CDR3 length: 17 residues. Between the trimmed V and J ends, which lost 3 bases and 10 bases, there was a span of 26 bases. The germline gives CDR1 SGDLS, CDR2 YYNGEE. This CDR3 reads CASSEGSRTRSRSTIYF. Written as DNA, the CDR3 is TGTGCCAGCAGCGAGGGGTCTCGGACACGTAGCCGGTCGACCATATATTTT.

This clone was observed a handful of times. The DNA for the CDR3 is TGTGCCAGCAGCTTAACCTACTCCTCTGGAAACACCATATATTTT. Its translation: CASSLTYSSGNTIYF. The chain is built from TRBV11-2 and TRBJ1-3; D unresolved. Per the germline V gene, CDR1 is SGHAT and CDR2 is FQNNGV. Trimming left V 2 bases short and J 0 bases short, with 8 bases between. This CDR3 has 15 amino acids.

This clone has more than one count but fewer than ten. The chain couples TRBV6-6 to TRBJ1-4; D is ambiguous. CDR1 MNHNY and CDR2 SVGAGI come from the germline V gene (reference sequence). Trimming removed 6 bases at V and 8 bases at J, with 7 bases between. The CDR3 runs 11 residues. The CDR3: CASRGGEKLFF. In DNA form, the CDR3 reads TGTGCCAGCAGGGGAGGAGAAAAACTGTTTTTT.

V usage is TRBV6-1 and J usage is TRBJ1-5; D ambiguous. The CDR3 consists of 16 residues. Deletions cut 4 bases from V and 6 bases from J, with 19 bases between. Germline V gene data show CDR1 as MNHNS and CDR2 as SASEGT. CDR3 sequence: CASSGGLDSGSQPQHF. CDR3 nucleotides: TGTGCCAGCAGTGGGGGTTTGGACTCGGGAAGTCAGCCCCAGCATTTT.

This chain uses TRBV27 with TRBJ1-6; the D gene is possibly TRBD1 (5 bases). Per the germline V gene, CDR1 is MNHEY and CDR2 is SMNVEV (reference sequence). V lost 6 bases and J lost 0, with 9 bases in between. This CDR3 is 15 amino acids long. The CDR3 nucleotides are TGTGCCAGCAGGGAAACAGGCTCCTATAATTCACCCCTCCACTTT. Encoded protein: CASRETGSYNSPLHF.

This chain uses TRBV19 with TRBJ1-2; 9 bases align to TRBD1. This CDR3 has 16 amino acids. J lost 3 bases, V lost 4 bases, and 9 bases had no gene match. Germline CDR1 and CDR2: LNHDA and SQIVND (reference sequence). The CDR3 is CASSRLTWTGDYGYTF. The CDR3 nucleotides are TGTGCCAGTAGTAGGCTGACATGGACAGGGGACTATGGCTACACCTTC.

The genes are TRBV9 and TRBJ1-2; TRBD1 agrees at 7 bases. V dropped 1 base and J dropped 3; count of bases not matched to a gene: 12. Germline assignment: CDR1 SGDLS and CDR2 YYNGEE. CDR3 length: 17 residues. The CDR3 sequence is CASSVHYRDSIYYGYTF. In nucleotides, the CDR3 is TGTGCCAGCAGCGTACATTACCGGGACAGCATCTACTATGGCTACACCTTC.

This clone was observed a single time. Germline is not matched at one junction end, which may reflect a read error. The chain is built from TRBV19 and TRBJ2-3; D unresolved. In germline, CDR1 is LNHDA, CDR2 SQIVND (reference sequence). The length of the CDR3 is 14 residues. The CDR3, as DNA: TGTGCCGGTAGTATTAAAGGATCGAGGGATACGCAGTATTTT. It is translated as CAGSIKGSRDTQYF.

The J gene is TRBJ2-1, the V gene TRBV5-1; the match to TRBD2 covers 8 bases. The CDR3 consists of 13 residues. Unmatched junction bases numbered 2, after V lost 4 bases and J lost 5 bases. Germline CDR1 and CDR2: SGHRS and YFSETQ. Written as DNA, the CDR3 is TGCGCCAGCAGCATTAGCGGGGACAATGAGCAGTTCTTC. Translation: CASSISGDNEQFF.

The count of this clone is one. This chain connects TRBV19 to TRBJ2-5; D is unclear. Trimming cost V 5 bases and J 0 bases, with 7 bases left between them. The CDR3 runs 13 residues. Germline assignment: CDR1 LNHDA and CDR2 SQIVND (reference sequence). The DNA for the CDR3 is TGTGCCAGTAGTGACAAACACCAAGAGACCCAGTACTTC. Amino acid sequence: CASSDKHQETQYF. Together with reference TRBV19 and TRBJ2-5, the CDR3 gives the full variable domain: DGGITQSPKYLFRKEGQNVTLSCEQNLNHDAMYWYRQDPGQGLRLIYYSQIVNDFQKGDIAEGYSVSREKKESFPLTVTSAQKNPTAFYLCASSDKHQETQYFGPGTRLLVL.

The V call is TRBV18, the J call TRBJ2-7; the match to TRBD2 covers 9 bases. CDR3 size: 14 residues. Germline trimming cut 4 bases from V and 5 bases from J; bases unmatched to any gene: 6. Germline CDR1 and CDR2: KGHSH and LQKENI. The CDR3 nucleotides are TGTGCCAGCTCACTGGGACTAGCTCCCAACGAGCAGTACTTC. This translates into CASSLGLAPNEQYF. Combining the CDR3 with reference TRBV18 and TRBJ2-7 gives the whole variable domain NAGVMQNPRHLVRRRGQEARLRCSPMKGHSHVYWYRQLPEEGLKFMVYLQKENIIDESGMPKERFSAEFPKEGPSILRIQQVVRGDSAAYFCASSLGLAPNEQYFGPGTRLTVT.